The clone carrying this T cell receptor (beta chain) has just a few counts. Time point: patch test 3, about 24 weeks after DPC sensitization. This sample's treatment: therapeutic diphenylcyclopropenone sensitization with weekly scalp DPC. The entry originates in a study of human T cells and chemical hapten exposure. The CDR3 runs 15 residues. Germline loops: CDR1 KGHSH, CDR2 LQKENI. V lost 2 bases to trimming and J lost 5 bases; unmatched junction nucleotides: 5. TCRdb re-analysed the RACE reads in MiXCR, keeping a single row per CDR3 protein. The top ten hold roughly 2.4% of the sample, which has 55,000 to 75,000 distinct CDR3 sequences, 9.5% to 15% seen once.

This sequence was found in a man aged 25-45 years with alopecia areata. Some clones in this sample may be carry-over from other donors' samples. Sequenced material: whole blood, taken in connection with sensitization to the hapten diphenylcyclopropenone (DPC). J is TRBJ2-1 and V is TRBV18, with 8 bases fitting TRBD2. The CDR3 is CASSPTSGGHNEQFF. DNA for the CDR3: TGTGCCAGCTCACCAACCAGCGGGGGCCACAATGAGCAGTTCTTC.